Following are 24 T cell receptor beta chains from one sample sequenced in a study of OX40 agonist ivuxolimab in advanced cancers. Libraries were built with the immunoSEQ multiplex PCR assay. Here the immuneACCESS table is served through TCRdb, limited to in-frame sequences with V and J called. Missing clones are a known gap in these copies; in checked studies unresolved V genes cover under half, and the rest lacks a known reason. The sample records more than 65,000 clones, approximately 91% of which are singletons. 0.3% of the sample rests with the top ten. The sequenced sample was CD4+ or CD8+ T cells sorted from blood, obtained in a trial of the OX40 agonist ivuxolimab. These TCRs come from an adult with an advanced solid tumor such as melanoma, head and neck, liver or kidney cancer.

The chain has TRBV5-1 and TRBJ2-7; D is perhaps TRBD1 or TRBD2 (5 bases each). The CDR3 has 14 amino acids. Trimming shortened V by 4 bases and J by 5 bases, and 16 bases separated the two germline ends. Per germline, CDR1 SGHRS and CDR2 YFSETQ. CDR3 sequence (DNA): TGCGCCAGCAGCCCGGGGACGTGGAACAACGAGCAGTACTTC. It is translated as CASSPGTWNNEQYF.

The J gene is TRBJ1-3, the V gene TRBV5-1; D is possibly TRBD1 (5 bases). The CDR3 has 16 residues. V was clipped by 4 bases and J by 2 bases, with 16 bases between them. From germline, CDR1 is SGHRS and CDR2 YFSETQ. CDR3 bases: TGCGCCAGCAGCCTGGCTGCGACAGCGGCTGGAAACACCATATATTTT. Residues: CASSLAATAAGNTIYF.

This clone was seen only once. Here the CDR3 omits its conserved ending phenylalanine or tryptophan, so a read error is the likely source. The limits of the CDR3 on the DNA are not certain, so only TCRdb's listed CDR3 is given. The chain links TRBV28 to TRBJ1-2; the table's D gene call, TRBD1, was not cross checked with the DNA. Germline-derived CDR1 and CDR2 are MDHEN and SYDVKM. The CDR3 sequence runs 14 residues, both termini included. The CDR3 loop reads CASSHMGNLGQQTY.

The rearrangement joins TRBV6-5 to TRBJ1-1, with 8 nucleotides matching TRBD1. The CDR3 loop spans 15 amino acids. With 6 bases clipped from V and 2 bases from J, the junction kept 8 bases outside the gene matches. Germline loops: CDR1 MNHEY, CDR2 SVGAGI. The CDR3 region is CASSYTGQGNTEAFF. The CDR3 DNA sequence: TGTGCCAGCAGCTACACCGGACAGGGTAACACTGAAGCTTTCTTT.

The chain uses TRBV10-2 and TRBJ2-5; D is tentatively TRBD1 or TRBD2 (6 bases each). V was pared by 2 bases and J by 5 bases, with 18 bases between. The CDR3 is 16 amino acids. The germline CDR1 and CDR2 sequences are WSHSY and SAAADI. In nucleotides, the CDR3 is TGCGCCAGCAGTGAGACAGGGAGGTTCTCGGGGGAGACCCAGTACTTC. Its translation: CASSETGRFSGETQYF.

This CDR3 reads CASSQIGGSGANVLTF. CDR3 DNA: TGTGCCAGCAGCCAAATTGGGGGGTCTGGGGCCAACGTCCTGACTTTC. The chain recombines TRBV14 with TRBJ2-6; weak D call: TRBD2 (6 bases). This CDR3 is built from 16 residues. Trimming took off 2 bases at V and 1 base at J, with 9 bases between the two ends. CDR1 and CDR2 from the germline V gene are SGHDN and FVKESK.

This sequence joins TRBV19 and TRBJ1-5; D gene uncertain. The CDR3 runs 14 residues. The ends were cut back, 9 bases at V and 2 bases at J, with 14 bases in the middle. The germline V gene has CDR1 LNHDA and CDR2 SQIVND (reference sequence). DNA for the CDR3: TGTGCCAGCCATACGAGGGTTGGCAATCAGCCCCAGCATTTT. Its translation is CASHTRVGNQPQHF.

The sample holds one count of this clone. The CDR3 DNA reads TGCGCCAGCAGCCAAGACAGGACTAGCGGGAGTTCGCCTAGCACAGATACGCAGTATTTT. Encoded protein: CASSQDRTSGSSPSTDTQYF. The J gene is TRBJ2-3, the V gene TRBV4-1; 13 positions match TRBD2. The V gene end was trimmed by 0 bases and the J gene end by 0 bases; junction bases not matched to a gene: 9. Germline loops: CDR1 MGHRA, CDR2 YSYEKL. The CDR3 has 20 amino acids.

The genes are TRBV7-9 and TRBJ2-3, with D unclear. Per germline, CDR1 SEHNR and CDR2 FQNEAQ (reference sequence). This CDR3 contains 14 residues. The V end was cut by 1 base, the J end by 3 bases, with 8 bases between. CDR3 sequence reads: CASSLVQRTDTQYF. The CDR3 DNA reads TGTGCCAGCAGCTTAGTACAACGGACAGATACGCAGTATTTT.

The J gene is TRBJ1-2, the V gene TRBV9; D not certain. Germline CDR1 SGDLS, CDR2 YYNGEE. V was pared by 0 bases and J by 5 bases, with 8 bases between. This CDR3 has 13 residues. Here the CDR3 reads CASSVDTDYGYTF. DNA of the CDR3: TGTGCCAGCAGCGTAGACACCGATTATGGCTACACCTTC.

The genes are TRBV9 and TRBJ1-2; D not resolved. V shed 0 bases and J shed 8 bases, with 5 bases lying between them. The CDR3 is 11 residues long. Germline CDR1 reads SGDLS; CDR2 reads YYNGEE. The CDR3: CASSVARGYTF. The CDR3 coding sequence is TGTGCCAGCAGCGTAGCGAGGGGCTACACCTTC.

V usage is TRBV13 and J usage is TRBJ1-5; no definite D call. V was cut by 0 bases and J by 1 base, with 7 bases left in between. Looked up from germline, CDR1 is PRHDT and CDR2 is FYEKMQ (reference sequence). This CDR3 contains 15 residues. The CDR3 loop is CASSLGRGSNQPQHF. In DNA, the CDR3 is TGTGCCAGCAGCTTAGGGCGGGGAAGCAATCAGCCCCAGCATTTT.

The V gene is TRBV5-5, the J gene TRBJ1-5; D remains ambiguous. In germline, CDR1 is SGHKS, CDR2 YYEKEE (reference sequence). The length of the CDR3 is 11 residues. The germline V and J ends were trimmed by 3 bases and 7 bases, with 5 bases remaining between them. CDR3 loop: CASSWRQPQHF. DNA for the CDR3: TGTGCCAGCAGCTGGAGGCAGCCCCAGCATTTT.

This chain connects TRBV19 to TRBJ1-5; possibly TRBD1 for D (6 bases). With 11 bases removed from V and 7 bases from J, the gap between germline ends came to 15 bases. There are 12 residues in the CDR3. Germline V gives CDR1 LNHDA, CDR2 SQIVND (reference sequence). CDR3: CAGRTAGQPQHF. CDR3 bases: TGTGCCGGAAGGACAGCCGGGCAGCCCCAGCATTTT.

The rearrangement joins TRBV6-6 to TRBJ2-1; 12 nucleotides line up with TRBD2. CDR3 size: 15 residues. Trimming took 4 bases from V and 3 from J; bases not matched to a gene: 1. Germline loops: CDR1 MNHNY, CDR2 SVGAGI (reference sequence). CDR3 DNA sequence: TGTGCCAGCAGTTTGACTAGCGGGGGCTACAATGAGCAGTTCTTC. It specifies CASSLTSGGYNEQFF.

The V gene is TRBV12-5, the J gene TRBJ1-2; D unresolved. CDR1 and CDR2 from the germline V gene are LGHNT and FRNRAP. The CDR3 totals 14 residues. V lost 5 bases, J lost 6 bases, and 16 bases lay in between. The CDR3 nucleotides read TGTGCTAGTGGTCAACCCGGAGGCTTGGATGGCTACACCTTC. As protein: CASGQPGGLDGYTF.

The chain combines TRBV9 with TRBJ1-6, with no clear D. CDR3 length: 18 residues. The germline V gene encodes CDR1 SGDLS and CDR2 YYNGEE. Trimming removed 3 bases from V and 14 bases from J, with 30 bases in between. The CDR3 DNA reads TGTGCCAGCAGCGGCGAGCTGGGCAGCCCCTCACACCTTCGAGCCCTCCACTTT. Its translation is CASSGELGSPSHLRALHF.

This chain uses TRBV11-2 with TRBJ2-6; no firm D call. The germline V gene encodes CDR1 SGHAT and CDR2 FQNNGV. Deletions cut 0 bases from V and 0 bases from J, with 9 bases between. The CDR3 consists of 17 residues. The CDR3 sequence is CASSLEGGSSGANVLTF. The DNA of the CDR3 is TGTGCCAGCAGCTTAGAGGGCGGCAGCTCTGGGGCCAACGTCCTGACTTTC. The full variable domain, in which reference TRBV11-2 and TRBJ2-6 provide the parts outside the CDR3, is EAGVAQSPRYKIIEKRQSVAFWCNPISGHATLYWYQQILGQGPKLLIQFQNNGVVDDSQLPKDRFSAERLKGVDSTLKIQPAKLEDSAVYLCASSLEGGSSGANVLTFGAGSRLTVL.

The gene calls are TRBV19 and TRBJ2-7; D remains unclear. Trimming removed 1 base at V and 3 bases at J, with 7 bases between. Germline CDR1 and CDR2: LNHDA and SQIVND (reference sequence). CDR3 length: 13 residues. The CDR3: CASSIGGFYEQYF. The CDR3 bases are TGTGCCAGTAGTATAGGAGGTTTCTACGAGCAGTACTTC.

V usage is TRBV5-7 and J usage is TRBJ1-1; D is undetermined. TRBV5-7 is filed as an ORF, its function uncertain. CDR3 length equals 13 residues. The V end lost 2 bases, the J end lost 1 base, and 6 bases lay between the germline ends. CDR3 bases: TGTGCCAGCAGCTTTCTTCGGAACACTGAAGCTTTCTTT. It is translated as CASSFLRNTEAFF.

This clone came up once. The chain carries TRBV15 and TRBJ2-7; D possibly corresponds to TRBD1 (6 bases). Germline CDR1 is LNHNV and CDR2 is YYDKDF (reference sequence). The CDR3 contains 16 residues. Trimming left V 5 bases short and J 3 bases short, with 20 bases between. Here the CDR3 reads CATSAETGWGFYEQYF. CDR3 DNA: TGTGCCACCAGCGCCGAGACAGGTTGGGGTTTCTACGAGCAGTACTTC.

This sequence joins TRBV5-1 and TRBJ2-5, with 7 positions matching TRBD1. TRBJ2-7 matches the DNA end more closely, so the J call is doubtful. Germline-derived CDR1 and CDR2 are SGHRS and YFSETQ. The CDR3 consists of 15 residues. The CDR3 coding sequence is TGCGCCAGCAGCTTGGCAGGGGGAGTTGAACACGAGCAGTACTTC. Translation gives CASSLAGGVEHEQYF.

This chain joins TRBV7-3 and TRBJ2-2, with TRBD2 matching 12 bases. The germline gives CDR1 SGHTA, CDR2 FQGTGA. This CDR3 contains 16 residues. After removal of 4 bases from V and 4 bases from J, the junction contained 4 bases not matched to a gene. CDR3 residues: CASSSRTSGVTGELFF. CDR3 DNA sequence: TGTGCCAGCAGCTCGAGGACTAGCGGGGTCACCGGGGAGCTGTTTTTT.

CDR3 sequence: CASSGAGGYTEAFF. The DNA for the CDR3 is TGTGCCAGCAGTGGCGCAGGGGGTTACACTGAAGCTTTCTTT. This rearrangement joins TRBV28 to TRBJ1-1; 7 bases map to TRBD1. Trimming took 5 bases from V and 3 from J; bases not matched to a gene: 6. Germline V gives CDR1 MDHEN, CDR2 SYDVKM. The CDR3 spans 14 residues. The full variable domain, in which reference TRBV28 and TRBJ1-1 provide the parts outside the CDR3, is DVKVTQSSRYLVKRTGEKVFLECVQDMDHENMFWYRQDPGLGLRLIYFSYDVKMKEKGDIPEGYSVSREKKERFSLILESASTNQTSMYLCASSGAGGYTEAFFGQGTRLTVV.